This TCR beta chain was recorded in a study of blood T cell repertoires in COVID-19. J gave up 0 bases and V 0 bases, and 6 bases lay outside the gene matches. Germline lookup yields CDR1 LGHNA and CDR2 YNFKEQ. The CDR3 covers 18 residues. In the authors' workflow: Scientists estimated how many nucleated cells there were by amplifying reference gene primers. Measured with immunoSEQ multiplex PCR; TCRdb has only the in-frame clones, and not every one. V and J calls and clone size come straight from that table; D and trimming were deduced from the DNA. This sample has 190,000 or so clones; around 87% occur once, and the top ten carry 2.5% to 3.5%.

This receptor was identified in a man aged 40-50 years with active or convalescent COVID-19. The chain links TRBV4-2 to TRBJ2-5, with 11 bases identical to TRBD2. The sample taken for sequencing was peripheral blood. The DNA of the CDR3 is TGTGCCAGCAGCCAAGAGCTAGCGGGGGGCCGTCACCAAGAGACCCAGTACTTC. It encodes CASSQELAGGRHQETQYF.